This T cell receptor (beta chain) appears in the sequencing data of a study of T-cell reconstitution after alpha-beta-depleted transplantation in children. Whole-study results and caveats: Several hundred expanded graft clones reportedly were the source of alpha-beta T cells about two months after transplant. Once a year had passed after transplant, T-cell counts and diversity came mostly from newly produced T cells.

The TCRbeta library was prepared with unique molecular identifiers. TCRdb recomputed calls from the PCR reads with MiXCR, one row per CDR3 protein. The sample records hundreds of thousands of distinct CDR3 sequences, 10% to 15% being singletons. This clonotype appeared a few times. The target antigen is unknown. The TCR was taken from a male patient younger than 18 who had a stem cell transplant for acute myeloid leukemia, so the T cells may come from the graft donor. The sample consisted of PBMCs, mostly from graft donor cells, taken 360 days after TCRalphabeta/CD19-depleted stem cell transplant.

This CDR3 is CASSSPGLGYNEQFF. The DNA of the CDR3 is TGTGCCAGCAGTTCTCCGGGACTAGGTTACAATGAGCAGTTCTTC. The rearrangement uses TRBV12-3 or TRBV12-4 and TRBJ2-1, with 8 bases lining up with TRBD2. The CDR3 loop spans 15 amino acids. The V segment lost 4 bases and the J segment 4 bases; nucleotides outside the gene matches: 6.